This TCR beta chain was sequenced in a study of T-cell reconstitution after alpha-beta-depleted transplantation in children. Germline lookup yields CDR1 DFQATT and CDR2 SNEGSKA (reference sequence). V was pared by 2 bases and J by 6 bases, with 13 bases between. The CDR3 has 14 residues. Preparation of the TCRbeta library was carried out with unique molecular identifiers. Using its own MiXCR run on the PCR reads, TCRdb lists one record per CDR3 protein. The data contain approximately 400,000 distinct CDR3 sequences, approximately 11% of them singletons. The V call is TRBV20-1, the J call TRBJ1-4, with TRBD1 as a possible D gene (5 bases). Sequences were derived from PBMCs from the stem cell graft donor, sampled from the stem cell graft. The TCR was taken from a human donor who donated a stem cell graft to a child with acute myeloid leukemia. The CDR3 DNA sequence: TGCAGTGCTAGACTGACGGGGACCCATGAAAAACTGTTTTTT. Translation gives CSARLTGTHEKLFF.